The clone carrying this TCR beta chain appeared many times. The authors extracted total RNA from unfractionated whole blood. Germline lookup yields CDR1 LGHNA and CDR2 YSLEER. The CDR3 totals 18 residues. V was clipped by 0 bases and J by 3 bases; unmatched bases: 7. The source of the sample is a study of human T cells and chemical hapten exposure. MiXCR, run by TCRdb on the 5' RACE reads, gives a single entry per CDR3 protein. This table has about 140,000 distinct CDR3 sequences, around 4% appearing once. This sequence joins TRBV4-3 and TRBJ2-6; 8 nucleotides agree with TRBD1. This clonotype originated in a female donor in good health. The CDR3 protein is CASSQEQGELVGANVLTF. DNA of the CDR3: TGCGCCAGCAGCCAAGAACAGGGGGAATTGGTTGGGGCCAACGTCCTGACTTTC.